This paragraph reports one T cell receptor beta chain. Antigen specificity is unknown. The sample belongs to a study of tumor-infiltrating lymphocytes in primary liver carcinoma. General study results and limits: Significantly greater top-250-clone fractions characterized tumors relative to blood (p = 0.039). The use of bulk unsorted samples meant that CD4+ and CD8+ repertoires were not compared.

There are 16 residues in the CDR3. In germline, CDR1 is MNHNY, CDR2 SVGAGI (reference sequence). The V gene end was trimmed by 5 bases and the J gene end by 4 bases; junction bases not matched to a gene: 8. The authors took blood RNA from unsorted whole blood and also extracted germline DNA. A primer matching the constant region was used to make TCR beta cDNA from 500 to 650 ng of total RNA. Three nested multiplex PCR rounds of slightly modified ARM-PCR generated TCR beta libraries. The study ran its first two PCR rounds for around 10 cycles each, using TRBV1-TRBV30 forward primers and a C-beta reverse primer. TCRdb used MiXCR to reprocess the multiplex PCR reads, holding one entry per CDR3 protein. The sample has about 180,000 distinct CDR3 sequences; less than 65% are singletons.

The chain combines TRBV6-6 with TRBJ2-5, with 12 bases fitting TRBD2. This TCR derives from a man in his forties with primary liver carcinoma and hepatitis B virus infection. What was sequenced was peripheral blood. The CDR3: CASSGKTSGSLETQYF. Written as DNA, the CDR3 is TGTGCCAGCAGTGGCAAGACTAGCGGGAGTTTAGAGACCCAGTACTTC.